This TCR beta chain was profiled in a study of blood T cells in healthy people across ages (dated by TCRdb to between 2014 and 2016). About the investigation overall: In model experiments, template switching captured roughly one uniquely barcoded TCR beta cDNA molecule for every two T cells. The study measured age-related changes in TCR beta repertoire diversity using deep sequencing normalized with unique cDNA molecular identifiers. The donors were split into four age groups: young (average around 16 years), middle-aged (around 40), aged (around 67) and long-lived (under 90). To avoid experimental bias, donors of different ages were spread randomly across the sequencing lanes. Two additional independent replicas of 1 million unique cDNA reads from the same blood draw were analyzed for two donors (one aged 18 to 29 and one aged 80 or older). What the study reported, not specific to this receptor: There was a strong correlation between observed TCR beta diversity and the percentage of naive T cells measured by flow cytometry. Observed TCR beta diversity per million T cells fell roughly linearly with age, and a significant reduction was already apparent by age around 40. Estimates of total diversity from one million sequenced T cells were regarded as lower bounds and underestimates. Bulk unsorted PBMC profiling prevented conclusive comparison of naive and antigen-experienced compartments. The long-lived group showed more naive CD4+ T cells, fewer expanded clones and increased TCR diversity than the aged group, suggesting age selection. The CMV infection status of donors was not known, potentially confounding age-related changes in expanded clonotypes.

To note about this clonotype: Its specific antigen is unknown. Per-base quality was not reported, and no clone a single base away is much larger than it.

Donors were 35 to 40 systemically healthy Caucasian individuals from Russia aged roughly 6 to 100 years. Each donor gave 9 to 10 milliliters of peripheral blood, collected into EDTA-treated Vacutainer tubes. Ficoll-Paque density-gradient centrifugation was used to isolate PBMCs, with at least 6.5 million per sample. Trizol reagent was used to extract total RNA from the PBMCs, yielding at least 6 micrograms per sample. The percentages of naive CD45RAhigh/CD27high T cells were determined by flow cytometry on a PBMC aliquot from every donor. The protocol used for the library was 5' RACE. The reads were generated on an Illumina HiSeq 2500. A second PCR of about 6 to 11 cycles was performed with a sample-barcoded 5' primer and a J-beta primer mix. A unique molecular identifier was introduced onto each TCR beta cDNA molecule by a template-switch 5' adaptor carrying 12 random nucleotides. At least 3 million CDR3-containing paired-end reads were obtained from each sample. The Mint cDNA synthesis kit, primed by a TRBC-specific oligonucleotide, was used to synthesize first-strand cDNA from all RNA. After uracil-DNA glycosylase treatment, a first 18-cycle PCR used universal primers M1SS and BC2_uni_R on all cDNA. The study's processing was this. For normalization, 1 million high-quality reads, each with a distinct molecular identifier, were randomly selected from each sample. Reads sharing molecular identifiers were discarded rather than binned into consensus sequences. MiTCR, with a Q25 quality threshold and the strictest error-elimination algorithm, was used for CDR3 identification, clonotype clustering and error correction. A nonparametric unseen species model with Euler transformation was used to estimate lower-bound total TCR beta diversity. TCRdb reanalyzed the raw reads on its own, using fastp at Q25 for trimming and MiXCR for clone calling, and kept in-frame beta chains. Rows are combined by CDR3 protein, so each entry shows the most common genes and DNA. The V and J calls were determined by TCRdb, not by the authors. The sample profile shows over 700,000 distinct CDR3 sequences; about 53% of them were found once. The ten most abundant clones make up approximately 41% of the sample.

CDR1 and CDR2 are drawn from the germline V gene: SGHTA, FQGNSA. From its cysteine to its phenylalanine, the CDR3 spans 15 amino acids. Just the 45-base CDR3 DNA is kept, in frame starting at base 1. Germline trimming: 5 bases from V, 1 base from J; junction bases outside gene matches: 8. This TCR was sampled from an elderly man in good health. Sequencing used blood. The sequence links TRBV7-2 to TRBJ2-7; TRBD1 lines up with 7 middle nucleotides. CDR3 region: CASSRTQGWSYEQYF. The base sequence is TGTGCCAGCAGCCGCACACAGGGGTGGTCCTACGAGCAGTACTTC. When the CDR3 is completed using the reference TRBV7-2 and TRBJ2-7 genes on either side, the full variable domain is GAGVSQSPSNKVTEKGKDVELRCDPISGHTALYWYRQSLGQGLEFLIYFQGNSAPDKSGLPSDRFSAERTGGSVSTLTIQRTQQEDSAVYLCASSRTQGWSYEQYFGPGTRLTVT.